In its sample, the clone carrying this TCR beta chain was seen a few times. In TCRdb, the 5' RACE reads were re-called with MiXCR into one record per CDR3 protein. The table has about 55,000 distinct CDR3 sequences, over 4% seen once. This CDR3 has 16 residues. Germline V gene sequence: CDR1 SGHAT, CDR2 FQNNGV. The V and J ends lost 0 bases and 2 bases, in that order; junction bases with no gene match: 0. This sample stems from a study of neurological immune-mediated disorders. Sequencing used PBMCs. The clonotype comes from a man in his fifties or sixties with multiple sclerosis. The chain links TRBV11-2 to TRBJ2-1, with 11 bases that match TRBD2. DNA of the CDR3: TGTGCCAGCAGCTTAGAGGGACTAGCGGCCTACAATGAGCAGTTCTTC. Translation: CASSLEGLAAYNEQFF.